What follows are 16 T cell receptor beta chains derived from one specimen sequenced in a study of T cell changes during pregnancy in multiple sclerosis. Assay used: immunoSEQ multiplex PCR; TCRdb lists only in-frame clones, some missing. This repertoire shows around 79,000 clones, about 89% found once; its top ten account for around 0.45%. The source was CD4+ T cells from peripheral blood mononuclear cells, collected in the second trimester of pregnancy. Every receptor here comes from a female donor with multiple sclerosis, enrolled in a pregnancy study.

The rearrangement joins TRBV7-8 to TRBJ1-6; D not certain. This CDR3 is 13 amino acids long. Germline assignment: CDR1 SGHVS and CDR2 FQNEAQ. V gave up 6 bases and J gave up 4 bases, with 7 bases separating them. The DNA for the CDR3 is TGTGCCAGCAGAGATAGATATAATTCACCCCTCCACTTT. Protein sequence: CASRDRYNSPLHF. The whole variable domain, remainder taken from reference TRBV7-8 and TRBJ1-6, is GAGVSQSPRYKVAKRGQDVALRCDPISGHVSLFWYQQALGQGPEFLTYFQNEAQLDKSGLPSDRFFAERPEGSVSTLKIQRTQQEDSAVYLCASRDRYNSPLHFGNGTRLTVT.

The V call is TRBV7-2, the J call TRBJ2-5; tentative D call: TRBD2 (5 bases). The V end lost 5 bases, the J end lost 5 bases, and 12 bases lay between the germline ends. CDR1 SGHTA and CDR2 FQGNSA come from the germline V gene. This CDR3 comprises 13 residues. The CDR3 region has the DNA TGTGCCAGCAGCAAAACTAGGGTGGAGACCCAGTACTTC. It specifies CASSKTRVETQYF. Using reference TRBV7-2 and TRBJ2-5 for the parts outside the CDR3, the full variable domain is GAGVSQSPSNKVTEKGKDVELRCDPISGHTALYWYRQSLGQGLEFLIYFQGNSAPDKSGLPSDRFSAERTGGSVSTLTIQRTQQEDSAVYLCASSKTRVETQYFGPGTRLLVL.

The V gene is TRBV6-1, the J gene TRBJ2-4, with a possible D match to TRBD1 (6 bases). Trimming took off 0 bases at V and 10 bases at J, with 13 bases between the two ends. This CDR3 is 14 amino acids long. Germline V CDR1 and CDR2: MNHNS, SASEGT. The CDR3: CASSEASYREIQYF. The CDR3 coding sequence is TGTGCCAGCAGTGAAGCTTCCTACAGGGAAATTCAGTACTTC.

The chain couples TRBV7-3 to TRBJ2-2, with a weak D call TRBD2 (6 bases). Per the germline V gene, CDR1 is SGHTA and CDR2 is FQGTGA. V lost 2 bases and J 7 bases, leaving 20 bases between the germline ends. CDR3 length equals 17 residues. CDR3 region: CASSLGAAGPGGGELFF. CDR3 DNA sequence: TGTGCCAGCAGCTTAGGGGCAGCGGGCCCTGGGGGCGGGGAGCTGTTTTTT.

This sequence joins TRBV6-5 and TRBJ2-7, with TRBD1 identical over 9 bases. V lost 4 bases and J lost 6; bases outside the gene matches: 7. Germline CDR1 MNHEY, CDR2 SVGAGI. This CDR3 is built from 14 residues. The CDR3, as DNA: TGTGCCAGCAGTTGGGGGACAGGGATTACCGAGCAGTACTTC. Translating gives CASSWGTGITEQYF.

This clone came up once. CDR3 coding DNA: TGCGCCACCCGTGCGGGGACAGCTTATTTAGAGACCCAGTACTTC. This gives the protein CATRAGTAYLETQYF. The J gene is TRBJ2-5, the V gene TRBV5-1; a possible D gene is TRBD1 (7 bases). Deletions cut 9 bases from V and 4 bases from J, with 22 bases between. The germline V gene has CDR1 SGHRS and CDR2 YFSETQ. The CDR3 consists of 15 residues.

The chain joins TRBV2 to TRBJ2-3; 8 bases match TRBD2. V lost 8 bases, J lost 2 bases, and 6 bases stayed unmatched. Germline CDR1 and CDR2: SNHLY and FYNNEI. There are 14 residues in the CDR3. CDR3 in DNA: TGTGCCAGCCAAATAGCGGGACCCACAGATACGCAGTATTTT. As protein: CASQIAGPTDTQYF. Filled out from reference TRBV2 and TRBJ2-3, the complete variable domain reads EPEVTQTPSHQVTQMGQEVILRCVPISNHLYFYWYRQILGQKVEFLVSFYNNEISEKSEIFDDQFSVERPDGSNFTLKIRSTKLEDSAMYFCASQIAGPTDTQYFGPGTRLTVL.

The J gene is TRBJ2-1, the V gene TRBV15; D might be TRBD1 (5 bases). Trimming shortened V by 8 bases and J by 1 base, and 9 bases separated the two germline ends. The CDR3 is 13 residues long. Germline V CDR1 and CDR2: LNHNV, YYDKDF (reference sequence). CDR3: CATGKGSYNEQFF. CDR3 nucleotides: TGTGCCACCGGGAAGGGGTCCTACAATGAGCAGTTCTTC.

This sequence joins TRBV7-2 and TRBJ2-2; D gene uncertain. This CDR3 region has 16 residues. V was cut by 6 bases and J by 1 base, with 15 bases left in between. Germline V gene data show CDR1 as SGHTA and CDR2 as FQGNSA. The CDR3 bases are TGTGCCAGCAGGTCTGCTAATTTAGTGAACACCGGGGAGCTGTTTTTT. It is translated as CASRSANLVNTGELFF.

Turning to this clone: This same CDR3 is encoded by further DNA sequences in the sample. The rearrangement uses TRBV28 and TRBJ2-7; D gene uncertain. CDR3 length equals 12 residues. CDR1 MDHEN and CDR2 SYDVKM come from the germline V gene. V was trimmed by 2 bases and J by 2 bases, leaving 4 bases between them. CDR3 in amino acids: CASSLLAYEQYF. DNA for the CDR3: TGTGCCAGCAGTTTACTTGCCTACGAGCAGTACTTC.

CDR3 DNA: TGTGCCAGCAGTGACAGGGTAGGGGCTTTCTTT. Its translation: CASSDRVGAFF. The gene calls are TRBV6-5 and TRBJ1-1; 7 nucleotides agree with TRBD1. V lost 5 bases and J lost 11; bases outside the gene matches: 5. The germline gives CDR1 MNHEY, CDR2 SVGAGI. This CDR3 is 11 amino acids long.

The chain carries TRBV6-1 and TRBJ1-2, with a weak D call TRBD1 (5 bases). V lost 1 base, J lost 4 bases, and 10 bases lay in between. Germline CDR1 reads MNHNS; CDR2 reads SASEGT. The CDR3 covers 14 residues. The CDR3 nucleotides read TGTGCCAGCAGTGAAGGCAGGGCTCTCTATGGCTACACCTTC. As protein: CASSEGRALYGYTF.

The sample holds a few counts of this clone. The rearrangement links TRBV9 to TRBJ2-7, with TRBD1 as a possible D gene (5 bases). The V end was cut by 0 bases, the J end by 2 bases, with 12 bases between. CDR3 length: 15 amino acids. Germline assignment: CDR1 SGDLS and CDR2 YYNGEE. DNA for the CDR3: TGTGCCAGCAGCGTAGGTCGCGACAGCCCCTACGAGCAGTACTTC. This gives the protein CASSVGRDSPYEQYF.

The chain has TRBV30 and TRBJ1-1; TRBD1 agrees at 7 bases. Germline CDR1 and CDR2: GTSNPN and SVGIG (reference sequence). The CDR3 consists of 18 residues. Trimming at V came to 4 bases and at J to 8 bases, leaving 25 bases not matched to a gene. The CDR3 nucleotides read TGTGCCTGGAATCCCAGGGGTGGGACAGTAGTTTATACTCTGGAAGCTTTCTTT. Amino acids: CAWNPRGGTVVYTLEAFF.

V usage is TRBV28 and J usage is TRBJ2-7; D perhaps matches TRBD2 (5 bases). The CDR3 spans 14 residues. Per germline, CDR1 MDHEN and CDR2 SYDVKM. V dropped 4 bases and J dropped 4 bases, with 14 bases sitting between them. CDR3: CASSSLGRGYEQYF. As DNA, the CDR3 is TGTGCCAGCAGTTCCCTCGGACGGGGTTACGAGCAGTACTTC.

The V call is TRBV7-2, the J call TRBJ2-1; 8 bases align to TRBD2. Germline V CDR1 and CDR2: SGHTA, FQGNSA. CDR3 length: 13 residues. V lost 3 bases and J lost 9; bases outside the gene matches: 4. CDR3 sequence: CASSFQRELEQFF. In DNA form, the CDR3 reads TGTGCCAGCAGCTTCCAGCGGGAGCTTGAGCAGTTCTTC. The whole variable domain, remainder taken from reference TRBV7-2 and TRBJ2-1, is GAGVSQSPSNKVTEKGKDVELRCDPISGHTALYWYRQSLGQGLEFLIYFQGNSAPDKSGLPSDRFSAERTGGSVSTLTIQRTQQEDSAVYLCASSFQRELEQFFGPGTRLTVL.